This TCR beta chain is from a study of CD8 T cells in ankylosing spondylitis (dated by TCRdb to 2017 to 2019). Background for the entire study: To find TCR variants linked to disease, the study profiled T cell receptor beta repertoires in ankylosing spondylitis patients and healthy donors. The full study cohort was made up of approximately 27 ankylosing spondylitis patients and about a hundred healthy donors. Peripheral blood was sampled, and synovial fluid was additionally collected from ankylosing spondylitis patients.

Sequenced using an Illumina HiSeq 2500. TCR beta libraries were prepared by quantitative 5'-RACE with molecular barcodes. The paper's data handling went like this. A new computational method based on a probabilistic model of VDJ rearrangement was used to identify disease-linked TCR variants. TCRdb cleaned the public reads at Q25 with fastp, built clones with MiXCR and kept in-frame beta chains. Merged by CDR3 protein, the rows form single entries marked with the most common genes and DNA. It is TCRdb's table, rather than the study itself, that gives the V and J calls and clone size. For this sample there are about 35,000 distinct CDR3 sequences; 3% appear just once. The ten largest clones capture approximately 3% of the sample. The germline V gene specifies SGDLS as CDR1 and YYNGEE as CDR2. V is cut by 0 bases and J by 3 bases, and the space between the germline ends is 12 bases. The CDR3 holds 15 amino acids from the cysteine to the phenylalanine. This entry keeps only the CDR3 DNA: 45 bases, framed from base 1.

This clonotype was found many times. The antigen it binds to is not known. Per-base qualities were not stored, and no clone one base away is much larger. Overall study outcomes, separate from this receptor: Blood from ankylosing spondylitis patients appeared to be characterized by a TCR beta motif made up of under ten highly homologous amino acid variants. The disease-linked clones showed a CD8+ phenotype and occurred at relatively low frequencies in peripheral blood. Some of the motif variants had been reported before in the synovial fluid and blood of reactive arthritis patients, a finding that suggests common disease-initiation mechanisms. Significant enrichment of the disease-linked clones was reported in matched synovial fluid samples from ankylosing spondylitis patients.

The chain links TRBV9 with TRBJ1-2; there is no confident call for the D gene. The TCR originated in a male donor with ankylosing spondylitis or in good health (not recorded which). What was sequenced was blood, either unsorted or a sorted T cell fraction (not recorded which). The CDR3 has the sequence CASSVEVAQDYGYTF. The DNA sequence reads TGTGCCAGCAGCGTAGAGGTAGCGCAGGACTATGGCTACACCTTC.